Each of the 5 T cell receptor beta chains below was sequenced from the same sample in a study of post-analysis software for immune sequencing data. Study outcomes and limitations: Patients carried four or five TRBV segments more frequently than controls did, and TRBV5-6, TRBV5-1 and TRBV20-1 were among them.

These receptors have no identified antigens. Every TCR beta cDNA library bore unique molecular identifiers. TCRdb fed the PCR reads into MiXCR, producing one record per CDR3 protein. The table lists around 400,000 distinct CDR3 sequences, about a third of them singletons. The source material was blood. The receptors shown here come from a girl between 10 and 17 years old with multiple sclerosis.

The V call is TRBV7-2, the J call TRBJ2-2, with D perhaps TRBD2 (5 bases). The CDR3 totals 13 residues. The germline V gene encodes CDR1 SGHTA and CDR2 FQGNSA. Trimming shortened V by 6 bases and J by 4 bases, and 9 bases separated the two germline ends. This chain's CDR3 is CASRIEGTGELFF. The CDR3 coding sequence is TGTGCCAGCAGAATAGAGGGCACCGGGGAGCTGTTTTTT.

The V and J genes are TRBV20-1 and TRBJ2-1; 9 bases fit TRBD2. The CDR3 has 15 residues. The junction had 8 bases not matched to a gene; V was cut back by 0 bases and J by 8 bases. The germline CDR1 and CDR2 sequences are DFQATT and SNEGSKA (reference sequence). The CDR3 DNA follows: TGCAGTGCTAGAGATCGCCAAGCGGGGGGCCATGAGCAGTTCTTC. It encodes CSARDRQAGGHEQFF.

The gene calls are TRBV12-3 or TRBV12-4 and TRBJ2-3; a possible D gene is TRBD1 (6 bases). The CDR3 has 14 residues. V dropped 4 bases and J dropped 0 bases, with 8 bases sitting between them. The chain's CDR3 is CASSSDRSTDTQYF. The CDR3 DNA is TGTGCCAGCAGTTCCGACAGGAGCACAGATACGCAGTATTTT.

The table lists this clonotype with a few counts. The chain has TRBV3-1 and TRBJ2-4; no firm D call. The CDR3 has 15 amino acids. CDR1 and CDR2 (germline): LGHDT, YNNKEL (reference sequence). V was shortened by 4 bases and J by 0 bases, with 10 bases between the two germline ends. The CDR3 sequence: CASSPTFLAKNIQYF. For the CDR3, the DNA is TGTGCCAGCAGCCCGACATTCCTAGCCAAAAACATTCAGTACTTC.

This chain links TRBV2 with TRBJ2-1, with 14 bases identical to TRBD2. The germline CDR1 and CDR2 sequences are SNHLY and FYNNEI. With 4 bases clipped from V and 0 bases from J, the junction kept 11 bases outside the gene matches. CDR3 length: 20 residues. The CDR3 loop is CASSGMTSGGAWSSYNEQFF. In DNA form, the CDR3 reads TGTGCCAGCAGTGGGATGACTAGCGGGGGGGCCTGGAGCTCCTACAATGAGCAGTTCTTC. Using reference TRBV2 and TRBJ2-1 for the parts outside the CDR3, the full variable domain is EPEVTQTPSHQVTQMGQEVILRCVPISNHLYFYWYRQILGQKVEFLVSFYNNEISEKSEIFDDQFSVERPDGSNFTLKIRSTKLEDSAMYFCASSGMTSGGAWSSYNEQFFGPGTRLTVL.